This T cell receptor (beta chain) stems from a study of a mutant IDH1 vaccine in newly diagnosed glioma listed by TCRdb under 2021. About the investigation overall: In the chemotherapy-containing groups, vaccination started alongside temozolomide cycles, whereas in patients who had radiotherapy alone it started 4-6 weeks after radiotherapy. The roughly 32 treated patients were approximately 62% male and around 40% female, with a mean age of about 43 years. Prior to enrollment, patients had been given standard therapy consisting of radiotherapy alone, temozolomide alone, or radiochemotherapy with temozolomide, with the combination given to most patients. The week-35 safety follow-up was designated visit V12, and the week-47 end of study was designated visit V13. Peripheral blood was drawn at six visits: V03 (baseline), V05, V07, V10, V12 and V13. For exploratory analyses, about 25 treated patients had longitudinal TCRB deep sequencing done wherever samples were available. General study outcomes and caveats: It was noted by the authors that analyses of patient blood samples could not be reproduced owing to sample limitations. Selection of PBMC samples for TCRB deep sequencing was based on availability. No apparent relationship was observed between pseudoprogression and alterations in the top peripheral T cell clonotypes detected by TCRB sequencing. Vaccine-induced immune responses across multiple MHC alleles were detected in 90% to 95% of patients.

From the germline V gene (reference sequence), CDR1 is MNHEY and CDR2 is SMNVEV. There are 15 amino acids in the CDR3, from cysteine to phenylalanine inclusive. This entry keeps only the CDR3 DNA: 45 bases, framed from base 1. V drops 3 bases and J drops 0 bases, leaving 12 bases in between. The meaning of the sample's time point label: week 35, safety follow-up. A 20-mer mutant IDH1 peptide at 300 micrograms in Montanide made up each vaccine dose, which was injected subcutaneously together with topical imiquimod. Patients received eight vaccinations in weeks 1, 3, 5, 7, 11, 15, 19 and 23, corresponding to visits V03 through V10. Newly diagnosed WHO grade 3 or 4 IDH1-mutant astrocytomas showing loss of nuclear ATRX were present in the donors. The samples were drawn from NOA16, a multicentre, single-arm, open-label phase I trial in Germany that tested a mutant IDH1 peptide vaccine in humans for the first time. Genomic DNA for TCRB sequencing was extracted from EDTA blood using the DNeasy Blood and Tissue Kit.

For this clone: The clone's antigen remains unknown. Base qualities are not at hand, and no much larger clone is one base apart.

Receptor libraries were prepared by the immunoSEQ multiplex PCR assay. Rearranged TCR beta chain sequences were amplified using the hsTCRB Kit according to the manufacturer's protocol. Sequencing of TCRB libraries was carried out on an Illumina MiSeq. In the original analysis: The kit vendor's proprietary platform handled demultiplexing, trimming and gene mapping. Here the immuneACCESS table is served through TCRdb, limited to in-frame sequences with V and J called. Missing clones are a known gap in these copies; in checked studies unresolved V genes cover under half, and the rest lacks a known reason. The V and J calls and clone size are taken from that table; D and trimming were inferred from the DNA. A total of roughly 49,000 clones appear in this sample, approximately 92% of them only once. The ten largest clones take up less than 2.5% of the sample.

The V gene is TRBV27 and the J gene is TRBJ2-7; TRBD2 is possibly the D segment (6 matching bases). The receptor was derived from a man between 45 and 60 years old with glioma. The sequences come from PBMCs, collected from a glioma patient whose treatment included an IDH1 peptide vaccine. The CDR3 protein is CASSLAGRSSYEQYF. The DNA sequence reads TGTGCCAGCAGTTTGGCAGGGAGGAGCTCCTACGAGCAGTACTTC.